The clone carrying this TCR beta chain was counted only a few times. In the original analysis: Scientists estimated how many nucleated cells there were by amplifying reference gene primers. Using immunoSEQ multiplex PCR, the repertoire was profiled, and TCRdb retains in-frame clones only, with some absent. The D gene and trimming were derived from the DNA, and the V and J assignments and clone size from that table. The sample records under 300,000 clones, approximately 90% being singletons. V was clipped by 4 bases and J by 1 base; unmatched bases: 3. CDR1 MNHEY and CDR2 SVGAGI come from the germline V gene. This CDR3 spans 14 amino acids. The source of the sample is a study of blood T cell repertoires in COVID-19. Study-wide context: Acute-phase and convalescent COVID-19 samples originated in the United States, Italy and Spain. PBMCs, B-cell-depleted T cells, or T cells provided the cDNA or gDNA that made up the material.

Sequencing was done on a sample of peripheral blood. The source is a man aged 25-45 years who had recovered from COVID-19. The V gene is TRBV6-5, the J gene TRBJ2-7, with 8 nucleotides matching TRBD1. The CDR3 sequence: CASSWGQESYEQYF. The CDR3 DNA sequence: TGTGCCAGCAGTTGGGGACAGGAGTCCTACGAGCAGTACTTC.